One sample yielded the 10 T cell receptor beta chains listed below, sequenced in a study of beta chain features in type 1 diabetes. All of the isolated RNA was reverse transcribed, so expressed TCRB transcripts were sequenced. Assay used: immunoSEQ multiplex PCR; TCRdb lists only in-frame clones, some missing. This table has about 140,000 clones, 13% appearing once. Findings and caveats of the study: Shorter TCRB CDR3s, moderately but significantly so, marked every one of the four CD4+ subsets in Type 1 diabetes patients.

Antigens of these TCRs are unknown. The sequencing sample was made of central memory CD4+ T cells from blood. The receptors were gathered from a man in his late teens or twenties with type 1 diabetes.

The chain employs TRBV6-5 and TRBJ1-6; D is uncertain. The V end lost 2 bases, the J end lost 7 bases, and 9 bases lay between the germline ends. This CDR3 region has 14 residues. CDR1 and CDR2 (germline): MNHEY, SVGAGI. The DNA for the CDR3 is TGTGCCAGCAGTTACCCAGGTGCCAATTCACCCCTCCACTTT. Its translation: CASSYPGANSPLHF.

This clone has a handful of counts. V gene TRBV27 combines with J gene TRBJ2-7, with D tentatively TRBD1 (6 bases). Per germline, CDR1 MNHEY and CDR2 SMNVEV (reference sequence). Trimming removed 5 bases from V and 8 bases from J, with 19 bases in between. The CDR3 extends over 14 amino acids. Here the CDR3 reads CASSTNQNRDKQYF. The DNA of the CDR3 is TGTGCCAGCAGTACCAATCAAAACAGGGATAAGCAGTACTTC.

This clone appeared a few times. Within the sample, other DNA sequences also encode this same CDR3. This rearrangement joins TRBV6-5 to TRBJ1-6; the D gene is possibly TRBD1 (6 bases). Germline CDR1 MNHEY, CDR2 SVGAGI. Trimming removed 0 bases from V and 6 bases from J, with 6 bases in between. The CDR3 spans 14 residues. This CDR3 reads CASSYSGGNSPLHF. The CDR3 DNA reads as TGTGCCAGCAGTTACTCAGGGGGTAATTCACCCCTCCACTTT.

The chain has TRBV9 and TRBJ1-6, with 10 bases that match TRBD1. The trim removed 5 bases at V and 9 bases at J, leaving 8 bases unmatched. Germline V lookup: CDR1 SGDLS, CDR2 YYNGEE. The CDR3 is made up of 15 amino acids. CDR3 bases: TGTGCCAGCAGTCCTACCGGGACAGGGGTTTCACCCCTCCACTTT. Its translation is CASSPTGTGVSPLHF.

This clone was detected a few times. The chain joins TRBV6-1 to TRBJ2-3; D is uncertain. The germline V gene encodes CDR1 MNHNS and CDR2 SASEGT. The CDR3 has 14 residues. Trimming pared 9 bases from V and 1 base from J, leaving 14 bases between. CDR3 in DNA: TGTGCCAGTACTCCCAGGACCGGCACAGATACGCAGTATTTT. Protein sequence: CASTPRTGTDTQYF.

This chain links TRBV10-3 with TRBJ2-6; 13 nucleotides align to TRBD2. After removal of 6 bases from V and 2 bases from J, the junction contained 7 bases not matched to a gene. CDR1 is ENHRY, CDR2 SYGVKD, per germline. The CDR3 spans 18 residues. The CDR3 region is CAISTLAGGPPGANVLTF. The CDR3, as DNA: TGTGCCATCAGCACACTAGCGGGGGGGCCCCCTGGGGCCAACGTCCTGACTTTC.

This sequence joins TRBV5-4 and TRBJ2-5, with a weak D call TRBD1 (6 bases). Germline V lookup: CDR1 SGHNT, CDR2 YYREEE (reference sequence). Trimming took off 1 base at V and 1 base at J, with 14 bases between the two ends. This CDR3 contains 16 residues. CDR3 DNA: TGTGCCAGCAGCTTGAAGGGACAAAAAGGCCAAGAGACCCAGTACTTC. This encodes CASSLKGQKGQETQYF.

This clone was seen a handful of times. V and J are TRBV19 and TRBJ2-5; weak D call: TRBD1 (6 bases). This CDR3 contains 15 residues. V was clipped by 3 bases and J by 2 bases, with 13 bases between them. Per germline, CDR1 LNHDA and CDR2 SQIVND (reference sequence). This CDR3 is CASSIRTGLQETQYF. CDR3 coding DNA: TGTGCCAGTAGTATTCGAACAGGGTTACAAGAGACCCAGTACTTC.

This clone was found a few times. The chain uses TRBV6-1 and TRBJ1-2, with 11 bases matching TRBD1. The germline V gene encodes CDR1 MNHNS and CDR2 SASEGT. This CDR3 spans 15 amino acids. J was trimmed by 0 bases and V by 6 bases; bases with no gene match: 3. The CDR3 DNA reads TGTGCCAGCAGAGGACAGGGGGCTTCTAACTATGGCTACACCTTC. It is translated as CASRGQGASNYGYTF.

The chain combines TRBV5-1 with TRBJ2-3; 8 nucleotides align to TRBD2. CDR3 length equals 17 residues. Per germline, CDR1 SGHRS and CDR2 YFSETQ. Trimming removed 1 base from V and 0 bases from J; junction bases left unmatched: 7. In DNA, the CDR3 is TGCGCCAGCAGCTTGCTCCCGCGGGGGGACAGCACAGATACGCAGTATTTT. This encodes CASSLLPRGDSTDTQYF.